This is a list of T cell receptor beta chains from one sample in a study of T-cell reconstitution after alpha-beta-depleted transplantation in children. TCRdb reprocessed the PCR reads via MiXCR and lists one record per CDR3 protein. The sample includes 200,000 to 250,000 distinct CDR3 sequences, more than 10% seen only once; the top ten take 2% to 3%. The sequencing used PBMCs from the stem cell graft donor, collected from the stem cell graft. These receptors were collected from a human donor who donated a stem cell graft to a child with acute lymphoblastic leukemia. Each CDR3 is given with its conserved first and last residue. The D gene is left open where the match is weak. The size entry is marked missing in some rows and otherwise reads once, few, many or a size class.

j_call	d_call	clone_size	v_call	cdr3_nt	cdr3_aa
TRBJ2-7	TRBD2	many	TRBV29-1	TGCAGCGTTACGACTAGCGGGAGAGCCGAGCAGTACTTC	CSVTTSGRAEQYF
TRBJ2-4	TRBD1	NA	TRBV7-9	TGTGCCAGCAGCTTAGCGCTCGGGACAGGCAAAAACATTCAGTACTTC	CASSLALGTGKNIQYF
TRBJ2-2	NA	many	TRBV11-3	TGTGCCAGCAGCTTAGGGTTTATTACCGGGGAGCTGTTTTTT	CASSLGFITGELFF
TRBJ2-2	NA	many	TRBV29-1	TGCACCTGTAAATCGAACACCGGGGAGCTGTTTTTT	CTCKSNTGELFF
TRBJ2-1	TRBD2	many	TRBV11-1	TGTGCCAGCAGTTTAGCGGGACTAGCGGGAGGGCCCCACAATGAGCAGTTCTTC	CASSLAGLAGGPHNEQFF
TRBJ2-7	TRBD2	many	TRBV7-2	TGTGCCAGCAGCTTAGAGCGGGGAACAGGACGAGAGCAGTACTTC	CASSLERGTGREQYF
TRBJ2-5	NA	many	TRBV7-8	TGTGCCAGCAGCACCTGGACTCCTCCGGAAGAGACCCAGTACTTC	CASSTWTPPEETQYF
TRBJ2-2	NA	many	TRBV27	TGTGCCAGCAGTATCGGTCAGGGCCCCGGGGAGCTGTTTTTT	CASSIGQGPGELFF
TRBJ1-4	NA	many	TRBV7-2	TGTGCCAGCAGCCAAGGGGCCACAGGAAATGAAAAACTGTTTTTT	CASSQGATGNEKLFF
TRBJ2-7	TRBD2	many	TRBV12-3/TRBV12-4	TGTGCCAGCAGTTTAGTCTACCAGCGGGGGCTCCACGAGCAGTACTTC	CASSLVYQRGLHEQYF
TRBJ2-3	NA	many	TRBV5-1	TGCGCCAGCAGACCTACAGAAGTTGGGGTCCCAGATACGCAGTATTTT	CASRPTEVGVPDTQYF
TRBJ2-2	NA	many	TRBV6-2/TRBV6-3	TGTGCCTCCAACTCGGGCACCGGGGAGCTGTTTTTT	CASNSGTGELFF
TRBJ1-2	TRBD1	NA	TRBV18	TGTGCCAGCTCGCTGCAGGGGGCGAATGGCTACACCTTC	CASSLQGANGYTF
TRBJ2-1	TRBD2	few	TRBV5-1	TGCGCCAGCAGCCCTACCGGGGTAGCGGGACACAATGAGCAGTTCTTC	CASSPTGVAGHNEQFF
TRBJ2-3	TRBD2	NA	TRBV5-4	TGTGCCAGCAGCTACTTAGCGGGAGAGTCAGATACGCAGTATTTT	CASSYLAGESDTQYF
TRBJ1-5	NA	NA	TRBV20-1	TGCAGTGCTCATAGGGGAAACAGGGCTAGAAGCAATCAGCCCCAGCATTTT	CSAHRGNRARSNQPQHF
TRBJ2-5	NA	many	TRBV20-1	TGCAGTGCTAGAGATCGCGGCACAGGGCTGGAGACCCAGTACTTC	CSARDRGTGLETQYF
TRBJ2-1	TRBD1	many	TRBV28	TGTGCCAGCAGTTTCCGACAGGGGAATGAGCAGTTCTTC	CASSFRQGNEQFF
TRBJ1-6	NA	many	TRBV10-3	TGTGCCATCAGTGACCACAACAGGGAGAATTCACCCCTCCACTTT	CAISDHNRENSPLHF
TRBJ2-1	TRBD2	many	TRBV11-2	TGTGCCAGCAGCTTACGTGCGGGAGGACCCTACAATGAGCAGTTCTTC	CASSLRAGGPYNEQFF
TRBJ2-3	TRBD1	NA	TRBV9	TGTGCCAGCAGCGTCGGGACAGGCTTTTTGGATACGCAGTATTTT	CASSVGTGFLDTQYF
TRBJ2-1	NA	many	TRBV9	TGTGCCAGCAGCGTAGGAGGTGGGACCAGTGAGCAGTTCTTC	CASSVGGGTSEQFF
TRBJ2-2	TRBD2	many	TRBV19	TGTGCCAGTATCGCACGGGGACTAGCGGAAACCGGGGAGCTGTTTTTT	CASIARGLAETGELFF
TRBJ2-1	TRBD1	few	TRBV24-1	TGTGCCACCAGTGACCCCGGGACAGAGGGGCAGTTCTTC	CATSDPGTEGQFF
TRBJ1-5	NA	many	TRBV29-1	TGCAGCGCCGTGACAGTCCCCAATCAGCCCCAGCATTTT	CSAVTVPNQPQHF
TRBJ2-7	NA	many	TRBV28	TGTGCCAGCAGTACAGGGAACGAGCAGTACTTC	CASSTGNEQYF
TRBJ1-1	NA	many	TRBV11-2	TGTGCCAGCAGCCCCTTCATTGAAGCTTTCTTT	CASSPFIEAFF
TRBJ1-5	TRBD1	many	TRBV2	TGTGCCAGCAGTTGGGACAGGGGAGGCAATCAGCCCCAGCATTTT	CASSWDRGGNQPQHF
TRBJ1-1	TRBD1	many	TRBV12-3/TRBV12-4	TGTGCCAGCACGGACAGGGCTAGAGACACTGAAGCTTTCTTT	CASTDRARDTEAFF
TRBJ2-3	TRBD1	many	TRBV5-5	TGTGCCAGCAGCGTGGACAGGGTTTCTGATACGCAGTATTTT	CASSVDRVSDTQYF
TRBJ1-1	NA	many	TRBV7-8	TGTGCCAGCAGCTTAGCGAGCAGGAGCACTGAAGCTTTCTTT	CASSLASRSTEAFF
TRBJ2-1	NA	many	TRBV7-7	TGTGCTAGCAGCTCCATTTTAGGGGCGTCCTACAATGAGCAGTTCTTC	CASSSILGASYNEQFF
TRBJ2-5	TRBD1	many	TRBV9	TGTGCCAGCAGCGTAGACAGGGGGTCGTTCCAAGAGACCCAGTACTTC	CASSVDRGSFQETQYF
TRBJ2-3	NA	many	TRBV27	TGTGCCAGCAGTTTACGGCTAGAGGGCACAGATACGCAGTATTTT	CASSLRLEGTDTQYF
TRBJ2-3	NA	many	TRBV4-1	TGCGCCAGCAGCCAGGCCCCGGACGGAATAGATACGCAGTATTTT	CASSQAPDGIDTQYF
TRBJ1-4	NA	many	TRBV7-2	TGTGCCAGCAGCTTAGAGAGGGTGGCGACTAATGAAAAACTGTTTTTT	CASSLERVATNEKLFF
TRBJ2-2	NA	many	TRBV5-1	TGCGCCAGCAGCTTGGGGATACGGACACCGAGGGAGCTGTTTTTT	CASSLGIRTPRELFF
TRBJ2-3	TRBD2	many	TRBV7-9	TGTGCCAGCAGCTTAGGGGGAGGGACCACAGATACGCAGTATTTT	CASSLGGGTTDTQYF
TRBJ2-1	NA	many	TRBV6-5	TGTGCCAGCAGTTACCGGGCAGGGTCCTACAATGAGCAGTTCTTC	CASSYRAGSYNEQFF
TRBJ2-3	NA	many	TRBV7-2	TGTGCCAGCAGCTTTGATCCCACAGATACGCAGTATTTT	CASSFDPTDTQYF
TRBJ1-6	NA	few	TRBV30	TGTGCCTGGAGAAACAGGGTGGATTCACCCCTCCACTTT	CAWRNRVDSPLHF
TRBJ1-2	NA	many	TRBV20-1	TGCAGTGCTAGAGCCCCCCTGGAATCATATGGCTACACCTTC	CSARAPLESYGYTF
TRBJ2-3	TRBD1	NA	TRBV13	TGTGCCAGCAGCTCTACCCCGGGACAGGGGGCGGGCACAGATACGCAGTATTTT	CASSSTPGQGAGTDTQYF
TRBJ2-7	TRBD1	many	TRBV20-1	TGCAGTGCTAGAGATCTCGGGACAGGGACCTACGAGCAGTACTTC	CSARDLGTGTYEQYF
TRBJ1-2	TRBD1	many	TRBV20-1	TGCAGTGCTAACCAAGGGACAGGGCTGGGCTACACCTTC	CSANQGTGLGYTF